This TCR beta chain came from a study of T-cell memory formation after mild COVID-19. Across the study: TCR clustering was largely donor specific.

This clonotype was seen a few times. Its antigen is undetermined. CDR1 SGHNT and CDR2 YENEEA come from the germline V gene. The V and J ends lost 5 bases and 2 bases respectively, with 15 bases between them. This CDR3 has 15 amino acids. Study results and caveats: Clones contracting across day 15 to 85 had a balanced CD4/CD8 profile; later expanding clones leaned CD4+. Cross-reactive memory seemingly joined, as some responding clones were found in pre-infection memory. A second wave of clones peaked on day 37, and their SARS-CoV-2 specificity went unconfirmed.

MiXCR, applied by TCRdb to the 5' RACE reads, yields one record per CDR3 protein. This table has around 440,000 distinct CDR3 sequences, approximately 18% appearing once. Sequencing input: PBMCs or a T cell subset sorted from them (not recorded which). This receptor was taken from an adult woman who had mild COVID-19 (a few samples of this study predate the infection). Cell type and time point are not known. V usage is TRBV11-3 and J usage is TRBJ2-5; no reliable D call. In DNA form, the CDR3 reads TGTGCCAGCAGCCCCCACCAGTTTCCGCAAGAGACCCAGTACTTC. It yields the protein CASSPHQFPQETQYF. Full variable domain (remainder filled in from reference TRBV11-3 and TRBJ2-5): EAGVVQSPRYKIIEKKQPVAFWCNPISGHNTLYWYLQNLGQGPELLIRYENEEAVDDSQLPKDRFSAERLKGVDSTLKIQPAELGDSAVYLCASSPHQFPQETQYFGPGTRLLVL.